The clone carrying this T cell receptor (beta chain) showed up just a few times. The data were produced by immunoSEQ multiplex PCR, yet TCRdb's version contains in-frame clones alone and is incomplete. The data hold 150,000 to 200,000 clones, with 87% observed a single time. This specimen belongs to a study of blood T cell repertoires in COVID-19. V was pared by 8 bases and J by 9 bases, with 14 bases between. Germline loops: CDR1 SNHLY, CDR2 FYNNEI. The CDR3 is made up of 13 amino acids. Sequencing input: peripheral blood. This receptor was obtained from a man aged 18 to 30 with active or convalescent COVID-19. The chain couples TRBV2 to TRBJ1-6; D unresolved. The CDR3 DNA sequence: TGTGCCAGCTTTTTCTCGAGCGGTTCACCCCTCCACTTT. Its protein is CASFFSSGSPLHF.